This T cell receptor beta chain is drawn from a study of blood T cell repertoires in COVID-19. Study-wide background: The samples span acute and convalescent COVID-19 from the United States, Italy and Spain.

Methods used by the authors: From reference gene primer amplification, estimates of nucleated cell counts were derived. Method: immunoSEQ multiplex PCR; TCRdb's copy keeps in-frame clones and lacks some. The D gene and trimming were derived from the DNA, and the V and J assignments and clone size from that table. In the table there are about 480,000 clones, roughly 90% of which are singletons. Across under 25 US areas, participants ranged in age from 18 to 89 years. Cohort 3 recovery required two negative PCRs, clearance, or symptom resolution. The V end was cut by 1 base, the J end by 3 bases, with 8 bases between. The CDR3 is 14 residues long. Germline loops: CDR1 SGHRS, CDR2 YFSETQ.

The chain recombines TRBV5-1 with TRBJ1-5; D is unclear. The receptor comes from a woman between 35 and 50 years old who had recovered from COVID-19. The sequenced material came from PBMCs or T cells enriched from blood (not recorded which). The CDR3 DNA follows: TGCGCCAGCAGCTTGACCGGGAACAATCAGCCCCAGCATTTT. Translation: CASSLTGNNQPQHF.